This passage covers 27 T cell receptor beta chains from one sample sequenced in a study of shared clonotypes between healthy human individuals. Sequencing was performed with immunoSEQ multiplex PCR; in TCRdb, only in-frame clones are kept and a portion is missing. Among 2 million to 3 million clones, 93% were seen once, and the ten largest hold approximately 0.35%. Specimen: naive CD4+ T cells from PBMCs. Subset: CD45RA+ positively selected. The receptors originated from a man in his late teens or twenties in good health. Some clones in this sample may be carry-over from other donors' samples.

The genes are TRBV2 and TRBJ2-1; 8 bases match TRBD2. Germline V gene data show CDR1 as SNHLY and CDR2 as FYNNEI. The CDR3 length is 15 residues. After removal of 3 bases from V and 7 bases from J, the junction contained 8 bases not matched to a gene. The CDR3 nucleotides are TGTGCCAGCAGTGATTACGGGAGGGCAGGTAATGAGCAGTTCTTC. It is translated as CASSDYGRAGNEQFF.

The gene calls are TRBV6-5 and TRBJ2-5; 9 positions match TRBD1. With the DNA end fitting TRBJ2-7 better, the J assignment may be wrong. Germline values: CDR1 MNHEY, CDR2 SVGAGI. The CDR3 covers 14 residues. The chain's CDR3 is CASSPGTGRYEQYF. The CDR3 DNA reads as TGTGCCAGCAGTCCCGGGACAGGGAGATACGAGCAGTACTTC.

This chain uses TRBV5-4 with TRBJ2-7; the match to TRBD2 covers 9 bases. V dropped 2 bases and J dropped 5; count of bases not matched to a gene: 11. CDR1 and CDR2 (germline): SGHNT, YYREEE (reference sequence). The CDR3 covers 16 residues. This CDR3 is CASSFPGAGGGNEQYF. In nucleotides, the CDR3 is TGTGCCAGCAGCTTCCCTGGTGCGGGAGGGGGCAACGAGCAGTACTTC.

This clone has a handful of counts. The sample holds other DNA sequences that translate to the same CDR3. The CDR3 reads CASRQNTEAFF. In DNA form, the CDR3 reads TGTGCCAGCAGGCAGAACACTGAAGCTTTCTTT. V and J are TRBV6-5 and TRBJ1-1; D unclear. This CDR3 region has 11 residues. Trimming took 6 bases from V and 1 from J, leaving 3 bases between them. The V gene's germline CDR1 is MNHEY and CDR2 SVGAGI.

The gene calls are TRBV15 and TRBJ2-1, with D unresolved. Germline V gives CDR1 LNHNV, CDR2 YYDKDF (reference sequence). The V end lost 4 bases, the J end lost 4 bases, and 8 bases lay between the germline ends. This CDR3 comprises 13 residues. The CDR3 nucleotides are TGTGCCACCAGCACCGGAGAGTACAATGAGCAGTTCTTC. The encoded protein is CATSTGEYNEQFF.

CDR3 region: CASSPGGGDAPYEQYF. DNA of the CDR3: TGTGCCAGCAGCCCTGGAGGGGGTGACGCCCCCTACGAGCAGTACTTC. This chain joins TRBV7-6 and TRBJ2-7; D possibly matches TRBD1 or TRBD2 (6 bases each). The germline CDR1 and CDR2 sequences are SGHVS and FNYEAQ. V lost 5 bases, J lost 2 bases, and 19 bases lay in between. CDR3 length equals 16 residues.

J is TRBJ2-7 and V is TRBV6-1; D is possibly TRBD1 or TRBD2 (5 bases each). The CDR3 length is 13 residues. CDR1 MNHNS and CDR2 SASEGT come from the germline V gene. With 8 bases removed from V and 4 bases from J, the gap between germline ends came to 15 bases. CDR3 sequence reads: CASGTLPEYEQYF. For the CDR3, the DNA is TGTGCCAGCGGGACCTTACCGGAGTACGAGCAGTACTTC.

This chain links TRBV2 with TRBJ1-2; D unclear. The germline V gene has CDR1 SNHLY and CDR2 FYNNEI. Trimming shortened V by 2 bases and J by 4 bases, and 14 bases separated the two germline ends. The CDR3 has 15 amino acids. The CDR3 DNA reads TGTGCCAGCAGTGAACGGTCAGATTATTTCTATGGCTACACCTTC. The encoded protein is CASSERSDYFYGYTF.

This chain joins TRBV6-1 and TRBJ2-7, with 7 bases identical to TRBD1. The junction had 3 bases not matched to a gene; V was cut back by 4 bases and J by 3 bases. CDR1 is MNHNS, CDR2 SASEGT, per germline. CDR3 length: 13 residues. This CDR3 is CASSVRGLYEQYF. The CDR3 nucleotides read TGTGCCAGCAGTGTGAGGGGGCTCTACGAGCAGTACTTC.

V is TRBV5-4 and J is TRBJ2-3, with 7 bases that match TRBD1. The CDR3 loop spans 14 amino acids. Losses at the gene ends were 4 bases for V and 5 bases for J; bases not matched to a gene: 7. Germline CDR1 reads SGHNT; CDR2 reads YYREEE (reference sequence). CDR3 DNA: TGTGCCAGCAGCCCAGGACAGGCTTTAGATACGCAGTATTTT. Its translation is CASSPGQALDTQYF.

This sequence joins TRBV14 and TRBJ2-1; D is undetermined. Germline V gene data show CDR1 as SGHDN and CDR2 as FVKESK. The CDR3 runs to 14 residues. Trimming took 1 base from V and 9 from J, leaving 13 bases between them. In DNA, the CDR3 is TGTGCCAGCAGCCAAGTTAATAGGGTCGGTGAGCAGTTCTTC. It translates to CASSQVNRVGEQFF. The whole variable domain, remainder taken from reference TRBV14 and TRBJ2-1, is EAGVTQFPSHSVIEKGQTVTLRCDPISGHDNLYWYRRVMGKEIKFLLHFVKESKQDESGMPNNRFLAERTGGTYSTLKVQPAELEDSGVYFCASSQVNRVGEQFFGPGTRLTVL.

This rearrangement joins TRBV6-4 to TRBJ2-3; 7 bases are a match to TRBD2. CDR1 and CDR2 (germline): MRHNA, SNTAGT. The CDR3 loop spans 14 amino acids. V shed 4 bases, J shed 1 base, and the junction held 2 bases outside the gene matches. The CDR3: CASSVLAGTDTQYF. CDR3 nucleotides: TGTGCCAGCAGTGTTCTAGCGGGCACAGATACGCAGTATTTT.

The chain joins TRBV10-3 to TRBJ2-6; 9 bases are shared with TRBD1. CDR1 ENHRY and CDR2 SYGVKD come from the germline V gene. This CDR3 has 15 residues. CDR3 in amino acids: CAIEDRGRESNVLTF. The CDR3 coding sequence is TGTGCGATCGAGGACAGGGGCCGAGAGTCCAACGTCCTGACTTTC.

CDR3 loop: CASSFTSGTGNEQFF. CDR3 DNA sequence: TGCGCCAGCAGCTTTACTAGCGGGACCGGGAATGAGCAGTTCTTC. This chain links TRBV5-1 with TRBJ2-1; 10 bases agree with TRBD2. The germline gives CDR1 SGHRS, CDR2 YFSETQ. The CDR3 is 15 amino acids. J was trimmed by 7 bases and V by 2 bases; bases with no gene match: 6.

The CDR3 nucleotides are TGTGCCTGGAGTGGAGGACACTACCAAGAGACCCAGTACTTC. Protein sequence: CAWSGGHYQETQYF. The V call is TRBV30, the J call TRBJ2-5; D is perhaps TRBD1 (5 bases). Germline-derived CDR1 and CDR2 are GTSNPN and SVGIG (reference sequence). There are 14 residues in the CDR3. V lost 1 base to trimming and J lost 0 bases, with 9 bases between them.

J is TRBJ1-2 and V is TRBV2; 7 positions agree with TRBD1. Germline lookup yields CDR1 SNHLY and CDR2 FYNNEI. The length of the CDR3 is 13 residues. After removal of 6 bases from V and 4 bases from J, the junction contained 5 bases not matched to a gene. For the CDR3, the DNA is TGTGCCAGCAGCACAGGGGAAGGCTATGGCTACACCTTC. It specifies CASSTGEGYGYTF.

J is TRBJ2-7 and V is TRBV5-1; 7 bases align to TRBD2. The CDR3 runs 12 residues. J was trimmed by 5 bases and V by 4 bases; bases with no gene match: 3. Germline CDR1 reads SGHRS; CDR2 reads YFSETQ. CDR3 amino acids: CASSPGRDEQYF. The CDR3 nucleotides read TGCGCCAGCAGCCCGGGGAGGGACGAGCAGTACTTC.

The chain has TRBV15 and TRBJ2-7; weak D call: TRBD2 (6 bases). The ends were cut back, 0 bases at V and 4 bases at J, with 16 bases in the middle. The germline V gene encodes CDR1 LNHNV and CDR2 YYDKDF (reference sequence). CDR3 length: 16 amino acids. CDR3 DNA: TGTGCCACCAGCAGAGAGTTTGGCGGGGCAGAGTACGAGCAGTACTTC. Its protein product is CATSREFGGAEYEQYF.

The CDR3 DNA follows: TGCGCCAGCAGCCTAGCTCCGAGGGACATGGATACGCAGTATTTT. Translating it yields CASSLAPRDMDTQYF. This chain links TRBV5-1 with TRBJ2-3; D perhaps matches TRBD1 (6 bases). Trimming cost V 4 bases and J 6 bases, with 18 bases left between them. CDR3 size: 15 residues. CDR1 SGHRS and CDR2 YFSETQ come from the germline V gene. The variable domain in full, completed from reference TRBV5-1 and TRBJ2-3, reads KAGVTQTPRYLIKTRGQQVTLSCSPISGHRSVSWYQQTPGQGLQFLFEYFSETQRNKGNFPGRFSGRQFSNSRSEMNVSTLELGDSALYLCASSLAPRDMDTQYFGPGTRLTVL.

V gene TRBV28 combines with J gene TRBJ2-7, with 9 bases aligning to TRBD2. V trimming: 8 bases; J trimming: 7 bases; junction bases outside the gene matches: 15. Germline V gene data show CDR1 as MDHEN and CDR2 as SYDVKM. The CDR3 runs to 15 residues. The CDR3 here is CASYTPAGGSEEQYF. The CDR3, as DNA: TGTGCCAGCTACACCCCAGCGGGAGGTTCGGAGGAGCAGTACTTC. Looking up the rest from reference TRBV28 and TRBJ2-7 gives the full variable domain: DVKVTQSSRYLVKRTGEKVFLECVQDMDHENMFWYRQDPGLGLRLIYFSYDVKMKEKGDIPEGYSVSREKKERFSLILESASTNQTSMYLCASYTPAGGSEEQYFGPGTRLTVT.

The chain combines TRBV7-9 with TRBJ2-5, with D possibly TRBD2 on 6 matching bases. The V end was cut by 5 bases, the J end by 2 bases, with 15 bases between. The CDR3 runs to 15 residues. Germline V CDR1 and CDR2: SEHNR, FQNEAQ (reference sequence). The chain's CDR3 is CASSRYRDFQETQYF. CDR3 bases: TGTGCCAGCAGCAGATACCGGGACTTTCAAGAGACCCAGTACTTC. Full variable domain (missing parts from reference TRBV7-9 and TRBJ2-5): DTGVSQNPRHKITKRGQNVTFRCDPISEHNRLYWYRQTLGQGPEFLTYFQNEAQLEKSRLLSDRFSAERPKGSFSTLEIQRTEQGDSAMYLCASSRYRDFQETQYFGPGTRLLVL.

The rearrangement uses TRBV27 and TRBJ2-7; a possible D gene is TRBD2 (6 bases). There are 16 residues in the CDR3. V was clipped by 2 bases and J by 4 bases, with 18 bases between them. Per germline, CDR1 MNHEY and CDR2 SMNVEV (reference sequence). The CDR3 loop is CASSLRWSRDVYEQYF. In nucleotides, the CDR3 is TGTGCCAGCAGTTTACGTTGGTCGCGGGATGTTTACGAGCAGTACTTC.

V and J are TRBV7-2 and TRBJ2-5; D is perhaps TRBD2 (6 bases). The germline V and J ends were trimmed by 5 bases and 5 bases, with 15 bases remaining between them. Germline CDR1 SGHTA, CDR2 FQGNSA. The CDR3 loop spans 14 amino acids. The CDR3 coding sequence is TGTGCCAGCAGCACTGGGCTAGCGAGGGAGACCCAGTACTTC. It specifies CASSTGLARETQYF.

This chain connects TRBV29-1 to TRBJ1-1; perhaps TRBD1 as D (5 bases). CDR3 length: 15 amino acids. Germline loops: CDR1 SQVTM, CDR2 ANQGSEA. V lost 7 bases and J 0 bases, leaving 18 bases between the germline ends. Here the CDR3 reads CSGRGPRNVNTEAFF. CDR3 in DNA: TGCAGCGGAAGGGGCCCCAGGAACGTGAACACTGAAGCTTTCTTT.

The V call is TRBV9, the J call TRBJ2-3, with 9 nucleotides matching TRBD2. Germline assignment: CDR1 SGDLS and CDR2 YYNGEE. The ends lost 3 bases at V and 3 bases at J; junction bases unmatched: 5. The CDR3 contains 15 residues. The chain's CDR3 is CASSGGTSSTDTQYF. Written as DNA, the CDR3 is TGTGCCAGCAGCGGGGGGACTAGCTCGACAGATACGCAGTATTTT.

The chain uses TRBV19 and TRBJ1-3, with a tentative D call TRBD1 (6 bases). V was pared by 6 bases and J by 2 bases, with 11 bases between. The CDR3 length is 14 residues. Looked up from germline, CDR1 is LNHDA and CDR2 is SQIVND (reference sequence). In DNA, the CDR3 is TGTGCCAGTAGCCAAACAGGGCCTGGAAACACCATATATTTT. Residues: CASSQTGPGNTIYF.

This chain connects TRBV28 to TRBJ1-2; 7 bases agree with TRBD1. Trimming removed 4 bases from V and 8 bases from J; junction bases left unmatched: 4. CDR1 MDHEN and CDR2 SYDVKM come from the germline V gene. This CDR3 region has 12 residues. The CDR3 sequence is CASSSTGLGYTF. Here the CDR3 DNA reads TGTGCCAGCAGTTCGACAGGGCTCGGCTACACCTTC.